The 15 T cell receptor beta chains listed next were all sequenced from one sample in a study of a mutant IDH1 vaccine in newly diagnosed glioma (dated by TCRdb to the early 2020s). The time point label, read with the paper, signifies: baseline, week 1 (first vaccination visit). In light of the paper, this sample's treatment or condition label describes: pre-vaccination baseline after standard-of-care therapy. Receptors were amplified or captured by the immunoSEQ multiplex PCR assay. TCRdb took over this immuneACCESS table, retaining in-frame rearrangements with V and J assigned. Such tables are incomplete; in checked studies, under half of the missing clones stem from an unresolved V gene, and the remainder is unexplained. In all, the sample holds some 100,000 clones, and 80% to 90% of those were seen once. 7.4% of the sample is held by the ten biggest clonotypes. The specimen was PBMCs, collected from a glioma patient treated with radiotherapy, temozolomide or both. The receptors were gathered from a woman between 45 and 60 years old with glioma.

The rearrangement joins TRBV9 to TRBJ2-1; 7 bases are shared with TRBD2. Per the germline V gene, CDR1 is SGDLS and CDR2 is YYNGEE. The CDR3 loop spans 16 amino acids. With V trimmed by 0 bases and J by 0 bases, 3 bases remained unmatched. CDR3 protein: CASSVAGGGSYNEQFF. The CDR3 region has the DNA TGTGCCAGCAGCGTAGCTGGGGGGGGCTCCTACAATGAGCAGTTCTTC.

This clone was counted a few times. This rearrangement joins TRBV5-1 to TRBJ1-4; no definite D call. The germline V gene has CDR1 SGHRS and CDR2 YFSETQ. Trimming removed 0 bases from V and 3 bases from J, with 9 bases in between. The CDR3 totals 15 residues. CDR3 in amino acids: CASSLAVIANEKLFF. In DNA form, the CDR3 reads TGCGCCAGCAGCTTGGCCGTAATAGCTAATGAAAAACTGTTTTTT.

Here the CDR3 reads CASSQVGKNSPLHF. The CDR3 DNA follows: TGCGCCAGCAGCCAAGTAGGGAAAAATTCACCCCTCCACTTT. The V call is TRBV4-1, the J call TRBJ1-6; D ambiguous. V dropped 1 base and J dropped 7 bases, with 8 bases sitting between them. The length of the CDR3 is 14 residues. CDR1 MGHRA and CDR2 YSYEKL come from the germline V gene.

The chain couples TRBV27 to TRBJ1-5, with D perhaps TRBD1 (5 bases). V dropped 3 bases and J dropped 9 bases, with 15 bases sitting between them. In germline, CDR1 is MNHEY, CDR2 SMNVEV (reference sequence). The CDR3 is made up of 14 amino acids. The CDR3 loop reads CASSFKAPTGPQHF. The CDR3 nucleotides read TGTGCCAGCAGTTTTAAGGCTCCCACAGGGCCCCAGCATTTT.

This clone was recorded only once. This chain joins TRBV11-2 and TRBJ1-6; D gene unclear. CDR1 is SGHAT, CDR2 FQNNGV, per germline. V was pared by 5 bases and J by 8 bases, with 13 bases between. The CDR3 has 14 amino acids. Here the CDR3 reads CASSPVGRDSPLHF. DNA for the CDR3: TGTGCCAGCAGCCCGGTAGGACGGGATTCACCCCTCCACTTT.

The chain employs TRBV29-1 and TRBJ1-4; TRBD1 aligns across 9 bases. V dropped 3 bases and J dropped 7; count of bases not matched to a gene: 6. The CDR3 consists of 14 residues. Germline lookup yields CDR1 SQVTM and CDR2 ANQGSEA. The chain's CDR3 is CSVEGNRGLEKLFF. CDR3 DNA sequence: TGCAGCGTTGAGGGGAACAGGGGGCTTGAAAAACTGTTTTTT.

This clone was observed a handful of times. The genes are TRBV9 and TRBJ1-1; tentative D call: TRBD1 (5 bases). Germline values: CDR1 SGDLS, CDR2 YYNGEE. CDR3 size: 13 residues. Trimming took off 3 bases at V and 1 base at J, with 7 bases between the two ends. CDR3 residues: CASSERGNTEAFF. In nucleotides, the CDR3 is TGTGCCAGCAGCGAAAGGGGGAACACTGAAGCTTTCTTT. Variable domain in full (rest from reference TRBV9 and TRBJ1-1): DSGVTQTPKHLITATGQRVTLRCSPRSGDLSVYWYQQSLDQGLQFLIQYYNGEERAKGNILERFSAQQFPDLHSELNLSSLELGDSALYFCASSERGNTEAFFGQGTRLTVV.

V gene TRBV6-5 combines with J gene TRBJ1-1; no reliable D call. V was pared by 5 bases and J by 3 bases, with 7 bases between. Per the germline V gene, CDR1 is MNHEY and CDR2 is SVGAGI. The CDR3 totals 12 residues. CDR3 nucleotide sequence: TGTGCCAGCAGTGGACTGCACACTGAAGCTTTCTTT. Its translation is CASSGLHTEAFF.

CDR3 sequence: CASSLALYSGGSSGELFF. The CDR3 DNA reads TGTGCCAGCAGCTTAGCGCTATATAGCGGGGGGAGTTCCGGGGAGCTGTTTTTT. This chain connects TRBV11-3 to TRBJ2-2; 10 bases agree with TRBD2. Germline trimming cut 1 base from V and 6 bases from J; bases unmatched to any gene: 11. The CDR3 has 18 amino acids. Germline V CDR1 and CDR2: SGHNT, YENEEA.

V is TRBV19 and J is TRBJ1-3; D is possibly TRBD1 (5 bases). Germline CDR1 reads LNHDA; CDR2 reads SQIVND (reference sequence). The CDR3 covers 14 residues. Trimming left V 10 bases short and J 1 base short, with 14 bases between. The CDR3 region has the DNA TGTGCCACCGGGGGACTGAATTCTGGAAACACCATATATTTT. Protein product: CATGGLNSGNTIYF.

CDR3 in DNA: TGTGCCAGCTATCCGACAGGCAACTATGGCTACACCTTC. Amino acid sequence: CASYPTGNYGYTF. The chain has TRBV2 and TRBJ1-2, with TRBD1 as a possible D gene (6 bases). With 8 bases removed from V and 2 bases from J, the gap between germline ends came to 12 bases. Germline V gives CDR1 SNHLY, CDR2 FYNNEI. This CDR3 is built from 13 residues.

The chain employs TRBV6-6 and TRBJ2-3, with 12 bases lining up with TRBD2. CDR1 is MNHNY and CDR2 is SVGAGI in the germline V gene (reference sequence). This CDR3 region has 14 residues. The J segment lost 4 bases and the V segment lost 8 bases, leaving 4 bases of the junction unmatched. For the CDR3, the DNA is TGTGCCAGCCAACGGACTAGCGGGGCAGATACGCAGTATTTT. It translates to CASQRTSGADTQYF.

The gene calls are TRBV19 and TRBJ1-2; no clear D gene. This CDR3 spans 15 amino acids. V lost 5 bases to trimming and J lost 1 base, with 14 bases between them. CDR1 is LNHDA and CDR2 is SQIVND in the germline V gene (reference sequence). The CDR3 DNA sequence: TGTGCCAGTAGTCCCTCAAAGGCCAATAACTATGGCTACACCTTC. This sequence encodes CASSPSKANNYGYTF.

The chain has TRBV4-3 and TRBJ1-2, with no clear D. Per germline, CDR1 LGHNA and CDR2 YSLEER. The CDR3 totals 14 residues. V lost 0 bases, J lost 2 bases, and 7 bases lay in between. The CDR3 protein is CASSQDQDNYGYTF. CDR3 coding DNA: TGCGCCAGCAGCCAAGATCAGGACAACTATGGCTACACCTTC.

The chain recombines TRBV10-3 with TRBJ2-7; D tentatively fits TRBD1 or TRBD2 (5 bases each). V was trimmed by 3 bases and J by 6 bases, leaving 15 bases between them. CDR1 is ENHRY, CDR2 SYGVKD, per germline. The CDR3 loop spans 14 amino acids. DNA of the CDR3: TGTGCCATCAGTGACCCGGGACGGACCGTCGAGCAGTACTTC. This encodes CAISDPGRTVEQYF.